The 21 T cell receptor beta chains below all came from one sample that was sequenced in a study of CXCR3-negative and CXCR3-positive naive CD8 T cells (dated by TCRdb to the late 2010s). The sequencer listed for this sample is NextSeq 550. The Human TCR Profiling Kit (MiLaboratory) was used to prepare UMI-labeled 5' RACE TRB cDNA libraries. Following TCRdb reprocessing, every CDR3 protein sequence forms one entry, and DNA is not provided. The sample table holds some 49,000 distinct CDR3 sequences. The ten largest clones take up roughly 2.4% of the sample. Sequences were obtained from naive CXCR3- CD8+ T cells from blood. The meaning of the sample's cell subset or site label: CD45RO-CCR7+CD27+CD95- naive CD8+ T cells lacking CXCR3 (TNR3-). These receptor sequences come from a human donor in good health. Some clones in this sample may be carry-over from other donors' samples.

The V and J genes are TRBV28 and TRBJ2-5; as DNA is missing, the TRBD1 call by TCRdb cannot be tested. The CDR3 is 17 residues long. Germline-derived CDR1 and CDR2 are MDHEN and SYDVKM. The CDR3 here is CASSLSGGQAYQETQYF.

V and J are TRBV6-5 and TRBJ2-3; TCRdb designates TRBD2, a call that cannot be tested without DNA. CDR3 length: 12 amino acids. Germline V gene data show CDR1 as MNHEY and CDR2 as SVGAGI. CDR3 residues: CASSHQRESQYF.

The chain employs TRBV28 and TRBJ2-7; the TCRdb call, TRBD2, lacks DNA for checking. CDR1 and CDR2 (germline): MDHEN, SYDVKM. The CDR3 loop spans 14 amino acids. CDR3 residues: CAGSGTSGLYEQYF.

Here the CDR3 reads CASSQVAQGAGEQYF. The rearrangement uses TRBV4-1 and TRBJ2-7; the D gene TCRdb calls, TRBD1, cannot be checked with no DNA. CDR1 and CDR2 (germline): MGHRA, YSYEKL. This CDR3 is 15 amino acids long.

This clonotype is deemed medium-sized by its frequency. The genes are TRBV29-1 and TRBJ2-7; no DNA is available, so the TRBD1 call from TCRdb remains unchecked. The CDR3 extends over 13 amino acids. From germline, CDR1 is SQVTM and CDR2 ANQGSEA. The chain's CDR3 is CSFRDGESYEQYF.

V gene TRBV5-1 combines with J gene TRBJ2-4; no DNA is available, so the TRBD1 call from TCRdb remains unchecked. The CDR3 is 15 amino acids. CDR1 is SGHRS and CDR2 is YFSETQ in the germline V gene. The CDR3 spells CASSLKGTDKNIQYF.

The V call is TRBV20-1, the J call TRBJ2-7; TCRdb's D call, TRBD2, is unchecked because there is no DNA. Germline-derived CDR1 and CDR2 are DFQATT and SNEGSKA (reference sequence). This CDR3 has 13 residues. The CDR3 loop reads CSAHSGSSYEQYF.

This chain uses TRBV12-3 or TRBV12-4 with TRBJ1-3; TCRdb picks TRBD1, but there is no DNA to check that call. The CDR3 is 13 residues long. The CDR3 reads CASSPGSRNTIYF.

The V gene is TRBV4-1, the J gene TRBJ1-1. The CDR3 contains 16 residues. Germline-derived CDR1 and CDR2 are MGHRA and YSYEKL. The CDR3 region is CASSQEPGRLNTEAFF.

The genes are TRBV20-1 and TRBJ2-1; TCRdb reports TRBD2, a call that lacks DNA to check it against. Germline V gene sequence: CDR1 DFQATT, CDR2 SNEGSKA (reference sequence). The CDR3 has 15 residues. The CDR3 protein is CSARGERGAYNEQFF.

This chain connects TRBV29-1 to TRBJ2-7; absent DNA, TCRdb's TRBD1 call cannot be checked. The CDR3 has 13 amino acids. CDR1 and CDR2 from the germline V gene are SQVTM and ANQGSEA. This CDR3 reads CSVEEGVSVEQYF.

The rearrangement links TRBV7-8 to TRBJ2-7; lacking DNA, the TRBD1 call made by TCRdb goes unchecked. The V gene's germline CDR1 is SGHVS and CDR2 FQNEAQ. The CDR3 sequence is 19 residues long. CDR3 residues: CASTFANRGIGFAAYEQYF.

The chain couples TRBV29-1 to TRBJ2-7; TCRdb designates TRBD2, a call that cannot be tested without DNA. Germline values: CDR1 SQVTM, CDR2 ANQGSEA. The CDR3 contains 15 residues. CDR3 loop: CSVELGTALTYEQYF.

This sequence joins TRBV20-1 and TRBJ2-7; TCRdb picks TRBD1, but there is no DNA to check that call. This CDR3 is built from 13 residues. Per the germline V gene, CDR1 is DFQATT and CDR2 is SNEGSKA (reference sequence). The CDR3 is CSARQGRTYEQYF.

The chain couples TRBV24-1 to TRBJ2-1; TCRdb's D call of TRBD1 is untestable without DNA. The CDR3 is 18 amino acids. Germline values: CDR1 KGHDR, CDR2 SFDVKD. CDR3 sequence: CATSDSTGRQSSYNEQFF.

The V call is TRBV29-1, the J call TRBJ2-2. This CDR3 has 12 residues. CDR1 and CDR2 from the germline V gene are SQVTM and ANQGSEA. The CDR3 loop reads CSVEDVGGELFF.

The chain carries TRBV7-6 and TRBJ2-2. From germline, CDR1 is SGHVS and CDR2 FNYEAQ. The CDR3 is 15 amino acids. The CDR3 loop is CASGLQPSNTGELFF.

This chain links TRBV5-1 with TRBJ2-1; lacking DNA, the TRBD2 call made by TCRdb goes unchecked. CDR1 and CDR2 (germline): SGHRS, YFSETQ. This CDR3 is 15 amino acids long. CDR3 loop: CASSLDPAGGNEQFF. Complete variable domain (other parts from reference TRBV5-1 and TRBJ2-1): KAGVTQTPRYLIKTRGQQVTLSCSPISGHRSVSWYQQTPGQGLQFLFEYFSETQRNKGNFPGRFSGRQFSNSRSEMNVSTLELGDSALYLCASSLDPAGGNEQFFGPGTRLTVL.

The J gene is TRBJ2-3, the V gene TRBV7-3; TCRdb's D call of TRBD2 is untestable without DNA. Germline V CDR1 and CDR2: SGHTA, FQGTGA. The CDR3 spans 16 residues. This chain's CDR3 is CASSSGTSGWGDTQYF.

The chain combines TRBV12-3 or TRBV12-4 with TRBJ2-5; TCRdb's assignment of TRBD2 cannot be checked, as there is no DNA. The CDR3 contains 13 residues. This chain's CDR3 is CASSSGLQETQYF.

The rearrangement links TRBV12-3 or TRBV12-4 to TRBJ2-7; the TCRdb call, TRBD2, lacks DNA for checking. The CDR3 has 15 residues. CDR3 sequence: CASSSSSGTLIMQYF.